Below, 29 T cell receptor beta chains from the same sample are listed, as sequenced in a study of OX40 agonist ivuxolimab in advanced cancers. Profiled with immunoSEQ multiplex PCR; TCRdb holds only in-frame clones, not every one. The top ten hold approximately 1.7% of the sample, which has about 83,000 clones, roughly 80% seen once. This specimen consisted of CD4+ or CD8+ T cells sorted from blood, obtained in a trial of the OX40 agonist ivuxolimab. These receptors all come from an adult with an advanced solid tumor such as melanoma, head and neck, liver or kidney cancer.

The chain joins TRBV5-4 to TRBJ1-6; 10 nucleotides align to TRBD1. There are 15 residues in the CDR3. The V and J ends lost 0 bases and 15 bases, in that order; junction bases with no gene match: 9. Germline V CDR1 and CDR2: SGHNT, YYREEE (reference sequence). In nucleotides, the CDR3 is TGTGCCAGCAGCTTGGAAAGGGACAGGGGTTTCCACCTCCACTTT. It translates to CASSLERDRGFHLHF. Full variable domain (outside the CDR3, taken from reference TRBV5-4 and TRBJ1-6): ETGVTQSPTHLIKTRGQQVTLRCSSQSGHNTVSWYQQALGQGPQFIFQYYREEENGRGNFPPRFSGLQFPNYSSELNVNALELDDSALYLCASSLERDRGFHLHFGNGTRLTVT.

The V and J genes are TRBV19 and TRBJ2-5, with 8 nucleotides matching TRBD2. The CDR3 contains 15 residues. Germline CDR1 reads LNHDA; CDR2 reads SQIVND (reference sequence). V was pared by 5 bases and J by 2 bases, with 7 bases of the junction left unmatched. CDR3 nucleotide sequence: TGTGCCAGTAGTCTTCCGCGGGGGGTACAAGAGACCCAGTACTTC. Translated, it gives CASSLPRGVQETQYF. The full variable domain, with the rest looked up from reference TRBV19 and TRBJ2-5, is DGGITQSPKYLFRKEGQNVTLSCEQNLNHDAMYWYRQDPGQGLRLIYYSQIVNDFQKGDIAEGYSVSREKKESFPLTVTSAQKNPTAFYLCASSLPRGVQETQYFGPGTRLLVL.

CDR3 in amino acids: CASGREPGYTF. CDR3 bases: TGTGCTTCCGGGCGAGAGCCTGGCTACACCTTC. This chain joins TRBV12-5 and TRBJ1-2, with D unclear. Germline V gene sequence: CDR1 LGHNT, CDR2 FRNRAP. The CDR3 loop spans 11 amino acids. V was cut by 11 bases and J by 7 bases, with 14 bases left in between.

The V and J genes are TRBV5-1 and TRBJ2-5; D remains ambiguous. The ends were cut back, 2 bases at V and 3 bases at J, with 11 bases in the middle. CDR3 length: 14 amino acids. The germline V gene encodes CDR1 SGHRS and CDR2 YFSETQ. CDR3 protein: CASSFGVGKETQYF. The CDR3 DNA is TGCGCCAGCAGCTTTGGGGTGGGGAAAGAGACCCAGTACTTC.

The chain has TRBV18 and TRBJ1-6; a weak D match, TRBD1 (5 bases). The length of the CDR3 is 14 residues. Germline V lookup: CDR1 KGHSH, CDR2 LQKENI. Deletions cut 5 bases from V and 1 base from J, with 6 bases between. CDR3 protein: CASSAGSYNSPLHF. CDR3 DNA: TGTGCCAGCTCAGCAGGGTCCTATAATTCACCCCTCCACTTT.

The rearrangement links TRBV27 to TRBJ2-3, with 7 bases identical to TRBD1. V lost 4 bases, J lost 4 bases, and 5 bases stayed unmatched. The CDR3 has 14 amino acids. Germline V gene data show CDR1 as MNHEY and CDR2 as SMNVEV (reference sequence). CDR3 loop: CASSSPTGADTQYF. CDR3 bases: TGTGCCAGCAGTTCCCCCACAGGGGCAGATACGCAGTATTTT.

This chain links TRBV5-4 with TRBJ2-5, with TRBD1 as a possible D gene (6 bases). The CDR3 extends over 13 amino acids. The germline V gene has CDR1 SGHNT and CDR2 YYREEE (reference sequence). V was cut by 1 base and J by 4 bases, with 8 bases left in between. CDR3 sequence reads: CASSLIQGETQYF. The CDR3 nucleotides are TGTGCCAGCAGCTTGATACAGGGAGAGACCCAGTACTTC.

The chain recombines TRBV9 with TRBJ2-4, with 9 bases aligning to TRBD1. V lost 3 bases, J lost 0 bases, and 1 base stayed unmatched. The CDR3 sequence is 15 residues long. Looked up from germline, CDR1 is SGDLS and CDR2 is YYNGEE. CDR3 in amino acids: CASSEGQGAKNIQYF. As DNA, the CDR3 is TGTGCCAGCAGCGAGGGACAGGGAGCCAAAAACATTCAGTACTTC.

The chain joins TRBV11-3 to TRBJ2-2; 9 bases map to TRBD1. Germline V gives CDR1 SGHNT, CDR2 YENEEA. The CDR3 extends over 16 amino acids. With V trimmed by 5 bases and J by 6 bases, 10 bases remained unmatched. CDR3 sequence reads: CASSPGQGAKAGELFF. DNA for the CDR3: TGTGCCAGCAGCCCGGGACAGGGCGCGAAGGCCGGGGAGCTGTTTTTT.

The chain employs TRBV2 and TRBJ2-7, with 12 bases identical to TRBD2. Germline V gene data show CDR1 as SNHLY and CDR2 as FYNNEI. V lost 4 bases, J lost 2 bases, and 9 bases stayed unmatched. This CDR3 spans 17 amino acids. In DNA form, the CDR3 reads TGTGCCAGCAGTGTCCCCCTAGCGGGGGGGCCTCCCTACGAGCAGTACTTC. The encoded protein is CASSVPLAGGPPYEQYF. The entire variable domain, with the rest obtained from reference TRBV2 and TRBJ2-7, is as follows: EPEVTQTPSHQVTQMGQEVILRCVPISNHLYFYWYRQILGQKVEFLVSFYNNEISEKSEIFDDQFSVERPDGSNFTLKIRSTKLEDSAMYFCASSVPLAGGPPYEQYFGPGTRLTVT.

The CDR3 coding sequence is TGTGCCTGGAGTCCCCCCGGGCCGAGTCCTTACGAGCAGTACTTC. It specifies CAWSPPGPSPYEQYF. The chain has TRBV30 and TRBJ2-7; D not resolved. Trimming removed 2 bases from V and 4 bases from J, with 18 bases in between. Germline V gene lookup returns CDR1 GTSNPN and CDR2 SVGIG (reference sequence). The CDR3 totals 15 residues.

The gene calls are TRBV6-1 and TRBJ1-1; D is uncertain. Per germline, CDR1 MNHNS and CDR2 SASEGT. The CDR3 extends over 15 amino acids. The V gene lost 4 bases and the J gene lost 4 bases, with 16 bases spanning the gap. The CDR3 sequence: CASSGSGVTVTEAFF. The CDR3 DNA follows: TGTGCCAGCAGTGGGTCCGGTGTGACGGTCACTGAAGCTTTCTTT.

The chain carries TRBV5-1 and TRBJ2-6; TRBD1 matches at 10 bases. The V segment lost 4 bases and the J segment 4 bases; nucleotides outside the gene matches: 11. Germline V lookup: CDR1 SGHRS, CDR2 YFSETQ. The CDR3 runs 18 residues. CDR3 sequence (DNA): TGCGCCAGCAGCGGAGCCGGGACAGGGGTTGCCGGGGCCAACGTCCTGACTTTC. This encodes CASSGAGTGVAGANVLTF. Together with reference TRBV5-1 and TRBJ2-6, the CDR3 gives the full variable domain: KAGVTQTPRYLIKTRGQQVTLSCSPISGHRSVSWYQQTPGQGLQFLFEYFSETQRNKGNFPGRFSGRQFSNSRSEMNVSTLELGDSALYLCASSGAGTGVAGANVLTFGAGSRLTVL.

This clone appeared a single time. The V and J genes are TRBV7-2 and TRBJ1-3; D remains ambiguous. V was pared by 5 bases and J by 3 bases, with 17 bases between. Germline CDR1 reads SGHTA; CDR2 reads FQGNSA. The CDR3 length is 16 residues. The CDR3 spells CASSTLRVSGGNTIYF. The DNA for the CDR3 is TGTGCCAGCAGCACCTTAAGGGTATCCGGTGGAAACACCATATATTTT.

The chain joins TRBV27 to TRBJ1-2, with TRBD1 identical over 9 bases. V lost 6 bases and J lost 2; bases outside the gene matches: 4. Germline lookup yields CDR1 MNHEY and CDR2 SMNVEV (reference sequence). The CDR3 is 14 residues long. CDR3 region: CASSEGTGNYGYTF. CDR3 coding DNA: TGTGCCAGCAGCGAAGGGACAGGGAACTATGGCTACACCTTC.

This clone rates as medium-sized. The genes are TRBV2 and TRBJ1-1, with D unclear. Trimming cost V 6 bases and J 10 bases, with 12 bases left between them. The CDR3 loop spans 11 amino acids. Germline CDR1 reads SNHLY; CDR2 reads FYNNEI. The chain's CDR3 is CASRRGGIAFF. The DNA for the CDR3 is TGTGCCAGCAGGAGAGGAGGGATAGCTTTCTTT. Together with reference TRBV2 and TRBJ1-1, the CDR3 gives the full variable domain: EPEVTQTPSHQVTQMGQEVILRCVPISNHLYFYWYRQILGQKVEFLVSFYNNEISEKSEIFDDQFSVERPDGSNFTLKIRSTKLEDSAMYFCASRRGGIAFFGQGTRLTVV.

This chain joins TRBV2 and TRBJ2-3; possible D gene TRBD1, 6 bases. CDR3 length: 13 amino acids. The V gene's germline CDR1 is SNHLY and CDR2 FYNNEI. V was shortened by 5 bases and J by 6 bases, with 12 bases between the two germline ends. The CDR3 spells CASSYRARDTQYF. CDR3 coding DNA: TGTGCCAGCAGTTACAGGGCAAGGGATACGCAGTATTTT.

This clone was observed once. The rearrangement uses TRBV20-1 and TRBJ2-1; D gene uncertain. Germline V lookup: CDR1 DFQATT, CDR2 SNEGSKA (reference sequence). V lost 2 bases and J 8 bases, leaving 7 bases between the germline ends. CDR3 length: 11 amino acids. CDR3 nucleotide sequence: TGCAGTGCTAGATTTAGTCATGAGCAGTTCTTC. It encodes CSARFSHEQFF.

The chain links TRBV19 to TRBJ2-7, with D possibly matching TRBD2 (5 bases). This CDR3 comprises 14 residues. The V gene's germline CDR1 is LNHDA and CDR2 SQIVND (reference sequence). V was pared by 5 bases and J by 6 bases, with 17 bases between. The CDR3 spells CASSFRAPGGEQYF. The CDR3 DNA reads as TGTGCCAGTAGTTTCCGGGCCCCCGGAGGCGAGCAGTACTTC.

The chain recombines TRBV18 with TRBJ2-3; 11 nucleotides match TRBD2. The germline V gene encodes CDR1 KGHSH and CDR2 LQKENI. V shed 4 bases, J shed 1 base, and the junction held 7 bases outside the gene matches. The CDR3 has 17 amino acids. CDR3: CASSLNGLAGGTDTQYF. The DNA for the CDR3 is TGTGCCAGCTCACTCAATGGACTAGCGGGCGGCACAGATACGCAGTATTTT.

The chain carries TRBV6-1 and TRBJ1-2, with D tentatively TRBD1 (6 bases). V was cut by 6 bases and J by 6 bases, with 17 bases left in between. CDR1 and CDR2 (germline): MNHNS, SASEGT. This CDR3 comprises 14 residues. The CDR3 region has the DNA TGTGCCAGCAGCGCGGGTTGGGCAGGGGATGGCTACACCTTC. Translation gives CASSAGWAGDGYTF.

V is TRBV15 and J is TRBJ2-1; 11 bases are shared with TRBD2. Losses at the gene ends were 5 bases for V and 7 bases for J; bases not matched to a gene: 13. The CDR3 has 17 residues. Germline loops: CDR1 LNHNV, CDR2 YYDKDF (reference sequence). CDR3 bases: TGTGCCACCAGCCATTATAGCGGGGGGGGTCAGTGGAATGAGCAGTTCTTC. This gives the protein CATSHYSGGGQWNEQFF.

The chain is built from TRBV6-5 and TRBJ1-1; D might be TRBD1 (5 bases). Germline values: CDR1 MNHEY, CDR2 SVGAGI. V lost 2 bases and J 1 base, leaving 11 bases between the germline ends. CDR3 length: 15 amino acids. The CDR3 here is CASSYTGRGNTEAFF. In DNA, the CDR3 is TGTGCCAGCAGTTACACGGGGAGGGGGAACACTGAAGCTTTCTTT.

The gene calls are TRBV9 and TRBJ2-3, with 14 bases aligning to TRBD2. Germline values: CDR1 SGDLS, CDR2 YYNGEE. The V and J ends lost 0 bases and 4 bases, in that order; junction bases with no gene match: 10. This CDR3 region has 19 residues. CDR3 amino acids: CASSVEPVRLAGGSDTQYF. CDR3 nucleotides: TGTGCCAGCAGCGTAGAGCCCGTACGACTAGCGGGGGGGTCAGATACGCAGTATTTT.

V and J are TRBV4-2 and TRBJ2-1; a weak D match, TRBD2 (7 bases). The CDR3 extends over 17 amino acids. The V gene's germline CDR1 is LGHNA and CDR2 YNFKEQ. Trimming pared 0 bases from V and 4 bases from J, leaving 16 bases between. CDR3 DNA: TGTGCCAGCAGCCAAGATCCTGGCGGGGGCCCGTACAATGAGCAGTTCTTC. This sequence encodes CASSQDPGGGPYNEQFF.

V gene TRBV18 combines with J gene TRBJ1-2, with D possibly being TRBD1 (5 bases). Germline V CDR1 and CDR2: KGHSH, LQKENI. The CDR3 spans 13 residues. V lost 6 bases and J 10 bases, leaving 18 bases between the germline ends. In DNA form, the CDR3 reads TGTGCCAGCTCGCCCGGGACGGACCCTCCCTACACCTTC. Translated: CASSPGTDPPYTF. Supplemented by reference TRBV18 and TRBJ1-2, the full variable domain reads NAGVMQNPRHLVRRRGQEARLRCSPMKGHSHVYWYRQLPEEGLKFMVYLQKENIIDESGMPKERFSAEFPKEGPSILRIQQVVRGDSAAYFCASSPGTDPPYTFGSGTRLTVV.

This clone was found a few times. The chain combines TRBV5-4 with TRBJ2-2, with D possibly being TRBD1 or TRBD2 (6 bases each). This CDR3 is 16 amino acids long. Trimming took 9 bases from V and 5 from J, leaving 23 bases between them. The germline CDR1 and CDR2 sequences are SGHNT and YYREEE (reference sequence). In DNA form, the CDR3 reads TGTGCCACCGTCCCTCGGGGGCCCAGTGAAACCGGGGAGCTGTTTTTT. Translated, it gives CATVPRGPSETGELFF. Variable domain in full (rest from reference TRBV5-4 and TRBJ2-2): ETGVTQSPTHLIKTRGQQVTLRCSSQSGHNTVSWYQQALGQGPQFIFQYYREEENGRGNFPPRFSGLQFPNYSSELNVNALELDDSALYLCATVPRGPSETGELFFGEGSRLTVL.

In this sample, this clone turned up once. The V gene is TRBV6-5, the J gene TRBJ1-5, with a possible D match to TRBD1 (5 bases). The V and J ends lost 6 bases and 2 bases respectively, with 14 bases between them. The CDR3 sequence is 15 residues long. Per germline, CDR1 MNHEY and CDR2 SVGAGI. This chain's CDR3 is CASSGAGRGNQPQHF. As DNA, the CDR3 is TGTGCCAGCAGCGGGGCGGGCAGGGGCAATCAGCCCCAGCATTTT.

CDR3 DNA sequence: TGTGCCAGCAGCGCGTCGGGGGGCCCCACTACGCAGTATTTT. It specifies CASSASGGPTTQYF. This rearrangement joins TRBV9 to TRBJ2-3; maybe TRBD2 (7 bases). The CDR3 loop spans 14 amino acids. CDR1 and CDR2 from the germline V gene are SGDLS and YYNGEE. Trimming pared 3 bases from V and 8 bases from J, leaving 16 bases between.